Each of the 5 T cell receptor beta chains below was sequenced from the same sample in a study of Tregs in tolerant kidney transplant recipients. Measured with immunoSEQ multiplex PCR; TCRdb has only the in-frame clones, and not every one. The data hold about 94,000 clones, with 93% observed a single time. This specimen was CD4+ T cells from blood, taken before the transplant. Receptors were obtained from a human donor who received a combined kidney and bone marrow transplant.

The chain combines TRBV7-6 with TRBJ2-3; 9 nucleotides line up with TRBD1. The CDR3 contains 18 residues. The junction had 14 bases not matched to a gene; V was cut back by 5 bases and J by 2 bases. The germline V gene encodes CDR1 SGHVS and CDR2 FNYEAQ. The chain's CDR3 is CASSQYTGTGFLTDTQYF. The CDR3, as DNA: TGTGCCAGCAGCCAATATACCGGGACAGGGTTCCTCACAGATACGCAGTATTTT.

The sample holds one count of this clone. Written as DNA, the CDR3 is TGCGCCAGCAGCTTGGTAGGGACAGCCCGCTGGGAGCAGTACTTC. This encodes CASSLVGTARWEQYF. The genes are TRBV5-1 and TRBJ2-7; TRBD1 aligns across 7 bases. This CDR3 region has 15 residues. Germline values: CDR1 SGHRS, CDR2 YFSETQ. V shed 0 bases and J 7 bases; nucleotides not matched to a gene: 10.

The rearrangement joins TRBV7-2 to TRBJ1-2; tentatively, D is TRBD1 (6 bases). CDR1 is SGHTA, CDR2 FQGNSA, per germline. The CDR3 sequence is 13 residues long. The V end was cut by 1 base, the J end by 4 bases, with 7 bases between. CDR3 protein: CASSLEGVYGYTF. The CDR3 DNA is TGTGCCAGCAGCTTAGAGGGGGTCTATGGCTACACCTTC.

The CDR3: CASSFFPNAPGQGKSGYTF. CDR3 nucleotide sequence: TGTGCCAGCAGCTTTTTTCCAAACGCCCCGGGACAGGGGAAAAGTGGCTACACCTTC. The V and J genes are TRBV5-8 and TRBJ1-2; 10 bases match TRBD1. The germline V gene encodes CDR1 SGHTS and CDR2 YDEGEE. The junction had 20 bases not matched to a gene; V was cut back by 2 bases and J by 7 bases. This CDR3 region has 19 residues.

CDR3 DNA: TGTGCCAGCAGCGAAACAGGGCCTTATGGCTACACCTTC. It yields the protein CASSETGPYGYTF. This rearrangement joins TRBV7-9 to TRBJ1-2; perhaps TRBD1 as D (6 bases). The CDR3 loop spans 13 amino acids. Germline CDR1 is SEHNR and CDR2 is FQNEAQ (reference sequence). The V gene lost 5 bases and the J gene lost 5 bases, with 12 bases spanning the gap.